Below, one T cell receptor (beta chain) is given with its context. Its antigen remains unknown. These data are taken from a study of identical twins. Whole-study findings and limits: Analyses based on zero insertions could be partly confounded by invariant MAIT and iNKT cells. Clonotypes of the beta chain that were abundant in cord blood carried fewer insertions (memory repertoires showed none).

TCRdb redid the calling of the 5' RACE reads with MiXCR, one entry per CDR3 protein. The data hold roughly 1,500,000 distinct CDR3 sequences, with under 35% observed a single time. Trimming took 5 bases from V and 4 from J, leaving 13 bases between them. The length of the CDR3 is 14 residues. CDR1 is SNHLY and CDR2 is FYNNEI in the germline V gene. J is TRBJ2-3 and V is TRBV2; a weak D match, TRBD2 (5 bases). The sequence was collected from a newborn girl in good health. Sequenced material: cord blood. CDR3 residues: CASSILAGPDTQYF. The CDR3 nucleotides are TGTGCCAGCAGTATCCTAGCAGGCCCAGATACGCAGTATTTT.